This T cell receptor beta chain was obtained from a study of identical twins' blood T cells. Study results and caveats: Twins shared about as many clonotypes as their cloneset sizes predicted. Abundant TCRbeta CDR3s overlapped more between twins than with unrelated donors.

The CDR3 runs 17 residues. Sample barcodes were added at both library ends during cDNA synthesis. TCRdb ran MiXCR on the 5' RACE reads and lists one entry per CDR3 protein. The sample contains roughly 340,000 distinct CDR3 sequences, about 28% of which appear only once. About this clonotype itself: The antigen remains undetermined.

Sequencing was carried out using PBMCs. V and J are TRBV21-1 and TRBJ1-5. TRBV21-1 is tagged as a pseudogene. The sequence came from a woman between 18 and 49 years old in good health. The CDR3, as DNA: TGTGCCAGCAGCAAAAGGGACTGCCGGAATAGCAATCAGCCCCAGCATTTT. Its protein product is CASSKRDCRNSNQPQHF.